These 11 T cell receptor beta chains were all obtained from the same sample, sequenced in a study of T cell clonotyping in hematopoietic cell transplantation. Described time point: recipient sample about 28 days before transplant, after cytoreduction. Sequencing used immunoSEQ multiplex PCR; TCRdb keeps in-frame clones, though not all of them. The repertoire consists of around 19,000 clones, with about 84% occurring once and the leading ten covering around 8%. Material: peripheral blood mononuclear cells, obtained before stem cell transplant. The receptors come from a man aged 45-65 years with acute myeloid leukemia. Some clones in this sample may be carry-over from other donors' samples.

The V and J genes are TRBV7-9 and TRBJ1-1, with a possible D match to TRBD1 (5 bases). CDR1 SEHNR and CDR2 FQNEAQ come from the germline V gene (reference sequence). The CDR3 extends over 14 amino acids. Trimming pared 5 bases from V and 4 bases from J, leaving 14 bases between. CDR3 residues: CASSPPGGITEAFF. The CDR3 region has the DNA TGTGCCAGCAGCCCACCGGGGGGGATCACTGAAGCTTTCTTT.

The chain links TRBV19 to TRBJ1-2; D is unresolved. This CDR3 has 14 amino acids. V gave up 1 base and J gave up 0 bases, with 6 bases separating them. Germline-derived CDR1 and CDR2 are LNHDA and SQIVND (reference sequence). CDR3 region: CASSIAPANYGYTF. The CDR3 bases are TGTGCCAGTAGTATAGCCCCCGCTAACTATGGCTACACCTTC.

This clone showed up just once. This chain links TRBV9 with TRBJ2-1; 7 positions match TRBD2. The junction had 6 bases not matched to a gene; V was cut back by 2 bases and J by 4 bases. Germline lookup yields CDR1 SGDLS and CDR2 YYNGEE. This CDR3 comprises 15 residues. CDR3 DNA: TGTGCCAGCAGCGTCGGGGGGACTTCTTACAATGAGCAGTTCTTC. This translates into CASSVGGTSYNEQFF.

The rearrangement uses TRBV19 and TRBJ2-3; 9 bases agree with TRBD1. This CDR3 region has 16 residues. Germline V gene data show CDR1 as LNHDA and CDR2 as SQIVND (reference sequence). Unmatched junction bases numbered 10, after V lost 3 bases and J lost 6 bases. CDR3 amino acids: CASSIRADRGGDTQYF. CDR3 bases: TGTGCCAGTAGTATCAGGGCGGACAGGGGTGGGGATACGCAGTATTTT.

V gene TRBV7-9 combines with J gene TRBJ1-2; D is unresolved. Trimming pared 3 bases from V and 3 bases from J, leaving 11 bases between. This CDR3 region has 14 residues. Germline-derived CDR1 and CDR2 are SEHNR and FQNEAQ (reference sequence). In DNA, the CDR3 is TGTGCCAGCAGCTTTGCGCTCCCAGACTATGGCTACACCTTC. Translation: CASSFALPDYGYTF.

In this sample, this clone turned up once. The V and J genes are TRBV18 and TRBJ1-1; D may be TRBD1 (5 bases). V gave up 1 base and J gave up 1 base, with 10 bases separating them. Germline CDR1 is KGHSH and CDR2 is LQKENI. The CDR3 runs 15 residues. The CDR3 DNA reads as TGTGCCAGCTCACCACAAGGGCAGGGGAACACTGAAGCTTTCTTT. Translating gives CASSPQGQGNTEAFF.

This clone was counted only a few times. The chain uses TRBV10-3 and TRBJ2-7; D might be TRBD2 (7 bases). Trimming left V 5 bases short and J 2 bases short, with 16 bases between. Germline values: CDR1 ENHRY, CDR2 SYGVKD. The CDR3 covers 15 residues. The CDR3 bases are TGTGCCATCAGTTCAGGGGAGGGGGTGCCCTACGAGCAGTACTTC. Translating it yields CAISSGEGVPYEQYF.

The chain uses TRBV4-1 and TRBJ1-4, with a weak D call TRBD1 (5 bases). Trimming took 0 bases from V and 8 from J, leaving 13 bases between them. Germline V gene data show CDR1 as MGHRA and CDR2 as YSYEKL. The CDR3 length is 15 residues. The CDR3: CASSQDWGLEEKLFF. CDR3 coding DNA: TGCGCCAGCAGCCAAGATTGGGGGTTGGAAGAAAAACTGTTTTTT.

The chain combines TRBV5-1 with TRBJ1-1, with no clear D. The germline V gene has CDR1 SGHRS and CDR2 YFSETQ. This CDR3 has 16 amino acids. V lost 0 bases to trimming and J lost 5 bases, with 17 bases between them. In DNA form, the CDR3 reads TGCGCCAGCAGCTTGGATATTGCTACCCTGAGTACTGAAGCTTTCTTT. Residues: CASSLDIATLSTEAFF.

This clone was recorded a few times. Within the sample, other DNA sequences also encode this same CDR3. V is TRBV6-5 and J is TRBJ1-6; 9 bases line up with TRBD1. V lost 4 bases, J lost 5 bases, and 3 bases stayed unmatched. The CDR3 length is 15 residues. CDR1 and CDR2 (germline): MNHEY, SVGAGI. The CDR3 here is CASSSGQGHNSPLHF. CDR3 nucleotide sequence: TGTGCCAGCAGTTCGGGACAGGGCCATAATTCACCCCTCCACTTT.

V is TRBV11-2 and J is TRBJ2-2; D is unclear. This CDR3 spans 12 amino acids. CDR1 SGHAT and CDR2 FQNNGV come from the germline V gene. Trimming took off 8 bases at V and 4 bases at J, with 8 bases between the two ends. Here the CDR3 DNA reads TGTGCCAGCCAGGTGGGCACCGGGGAGCTGTTTTTT. Protein: CASQVGTGELFF.